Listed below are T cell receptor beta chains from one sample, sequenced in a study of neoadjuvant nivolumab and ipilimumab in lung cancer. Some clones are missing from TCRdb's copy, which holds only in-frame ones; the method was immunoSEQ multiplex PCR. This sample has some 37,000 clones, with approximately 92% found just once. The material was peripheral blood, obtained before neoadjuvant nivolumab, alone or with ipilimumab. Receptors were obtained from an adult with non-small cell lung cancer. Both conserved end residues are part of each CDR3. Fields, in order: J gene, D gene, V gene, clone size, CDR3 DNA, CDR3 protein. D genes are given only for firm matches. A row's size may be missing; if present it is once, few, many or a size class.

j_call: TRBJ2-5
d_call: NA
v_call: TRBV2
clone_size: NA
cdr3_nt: TGTGCCAGCAGCGAGTTCGAGACCCAGTACTTC
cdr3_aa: CASSEFETQYF

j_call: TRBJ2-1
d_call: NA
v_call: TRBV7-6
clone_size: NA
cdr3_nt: TGTGCCAGCAGCTTAATCGCGGGACCGTCCTCCTATGAGCAGTTCTTC
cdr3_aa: CASSLIAGPSSYEQFF

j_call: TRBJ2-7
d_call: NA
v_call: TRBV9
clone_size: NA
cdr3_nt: TGTGCCAGCAGTGACCTCAGCGGTATCGAGCAGTACTTC
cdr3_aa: CASSDLSGIEQYF

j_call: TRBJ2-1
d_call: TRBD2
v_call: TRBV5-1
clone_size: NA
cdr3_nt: TGCGCCAGCAGCTTGAGTCTAGCGGGATCCAATGAGCAGTTCTTC
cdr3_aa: CASSLSLAGSNEQFF

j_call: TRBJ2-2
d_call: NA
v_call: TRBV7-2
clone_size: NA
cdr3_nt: TGTGCCAGCAGCTTTTCCGAGGGATTGGGCGGGGAGCTGTTTTTT
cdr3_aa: CASSFSEGLGGELFF

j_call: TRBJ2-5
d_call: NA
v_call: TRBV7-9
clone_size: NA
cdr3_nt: TGTGCCAGCAGCTTAGGTCAGGAGACCCAGTACTTC
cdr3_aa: CASSLGQETQYF

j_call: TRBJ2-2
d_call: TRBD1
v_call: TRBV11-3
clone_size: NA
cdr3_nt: TGTGCCAGCAGCTTGCGCGGACAGGGGGCCGACACCGGGGAGCTGTTTTTT
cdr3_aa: CASSLRGQGADTGELFF

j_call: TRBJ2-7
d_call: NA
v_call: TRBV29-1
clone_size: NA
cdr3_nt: TGCAGCGTTGAAGAACCTAGACGGCCCTACGAGCAGTACTTC
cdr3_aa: CSVEEPRRPYEQYF

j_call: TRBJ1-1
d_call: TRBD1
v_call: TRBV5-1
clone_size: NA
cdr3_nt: TGCGCCAGCAGCTTGGCAGTCATTGGACAGGGACGGTCTGAAGCTTTCTTT
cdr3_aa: CASSLAVIGQGRSEAFF

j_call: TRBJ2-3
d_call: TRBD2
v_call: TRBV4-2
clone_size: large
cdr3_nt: TGTGCCAGCAGCCAAGAAGGGGCTAGCGGGAGTGATACGCAGTATTTT
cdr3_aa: CASSQEGASGSDTQYF

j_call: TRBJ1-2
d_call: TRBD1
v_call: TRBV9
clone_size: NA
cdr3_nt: TGTGCCAGCAGCGACACAGGGGACAGGGGCTTCTATGGCTACACCTTC
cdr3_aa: CASSDTGDRGFYGYTF

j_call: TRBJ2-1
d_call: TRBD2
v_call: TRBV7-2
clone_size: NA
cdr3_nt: TGTGCCAGCAGCTTCGCAGGGTCCGCAGGGGCGGGAGGCTACAATGAGCAGTTCTTC
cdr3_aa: CASSFAGSAGAGGYNEQFF

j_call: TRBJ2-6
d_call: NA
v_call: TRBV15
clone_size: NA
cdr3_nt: TGTGCCACCAGCAGAGATAAGGGTATCTCTGGGGCCAACGTCCTGACTTTC
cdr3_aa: CATSRDKGISGANVLTF

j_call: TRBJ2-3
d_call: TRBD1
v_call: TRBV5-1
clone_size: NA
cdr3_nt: TGCGCCAGCAGCTTGCACACAGGGGGTAAAGATACGCAGTATTTT
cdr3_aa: CASSLHTGGKDTQYF

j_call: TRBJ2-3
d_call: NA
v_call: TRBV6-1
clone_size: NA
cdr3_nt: TGTGCCAGCAGTGAAGCGTCAGATACGCAGTATTTT
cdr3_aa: CASSEASDTQYF

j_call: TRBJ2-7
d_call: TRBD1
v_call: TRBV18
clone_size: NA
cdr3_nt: TGTGCCAGCTCACCACCCGGACAGGGGTCCTACGAGCAGTACTTC
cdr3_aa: CASSPPGQGSYEQYF

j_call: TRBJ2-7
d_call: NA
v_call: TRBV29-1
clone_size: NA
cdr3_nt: TGCAGCGTTGAGTTGAGCTCCTACGAGCAGTACTTC
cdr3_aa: CSVELSSYEQYF

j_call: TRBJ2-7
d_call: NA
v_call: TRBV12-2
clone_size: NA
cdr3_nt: TGTGCAAGTCGCTCCGACGACCCCCCCTACGAGCAGTACTTC
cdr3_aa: CASRSDDPPYEQYF

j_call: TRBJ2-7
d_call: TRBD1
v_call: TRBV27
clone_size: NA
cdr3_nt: TGTGCCAGCAGTCTATATCAGACAGGGATCGGCTACGAGCAGTACTTC
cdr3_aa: CASSLYQTGIGYEQYF

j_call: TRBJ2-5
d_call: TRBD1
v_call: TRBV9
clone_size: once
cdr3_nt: TGTGCCAGCAGCTCCCGACAGGGGTTGGGAGAGACCCAGTACTTC
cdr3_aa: CASSSRQGLGETQYF

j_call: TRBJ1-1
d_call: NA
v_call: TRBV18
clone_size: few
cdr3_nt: TGTGCCAGCTCACAATCTCAGTACACTGAAGCTTTCTTT
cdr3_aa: CASSQSQYTEAFF

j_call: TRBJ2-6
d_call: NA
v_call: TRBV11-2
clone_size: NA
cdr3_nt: TGTGCCAGCAGCTCGGGCCCCTGGGCCCTCTCTGGGGCCAACGTCCTGACTTTC
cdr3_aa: CASSSGPWALSGANVLTF